Each of the 9 T cell receptor beta chains below was sequenced from the same sample in a study of T-cell reconstitution after alpha-beta-depleted transplantation in children (dated by TCRdb to the mid-2010s). What this sample's treatment or condition label stands for: allogeneic hematopoietic cell transplantation with graft depleted of TCRalphabeta T cells and CD19 B cells. Library prep was done by PCR. Sequencer: Illumina HiSeq 2500. Molecular barcoding was employed in the preparation of TCR libraries, with unique molecular identifiers being used to normalize TCRbeta repertoire quantification. In-frame beta chains were kept once TCRdb had trimmed the public reads at Q25 with fastp and called clones with MiXCR. All rows with the same CDR3 protein become a single entry with the most common DNA and genes. Recorded for this sample are roughly 200,000 distinct CDR3 sequences; 11% of them occurred a single time. Of the sample, approximately 30% is held by the ten largest clones.

The sequences come from PBMCs, collected before TCRalphabeta/CD19-depleted stem cell transplant. The receptors were sampled from a child less than two years old with acute myeloid leukemia, due to receive a stem cell transplant.

A word on this clonotype: A much bigger clone sits one base away, suggesting this may be a read error. The chain has TRBV5-1 and TRBJ2-5; D is possibly TRBD1 (5 bases). The J call is uncertain, as TRBJ2-1 better fits the DNA end. Germline CDR1 is SGHRS and CDR2 is YFSETQ. The CDR3 extends over 14 amino acids. This chain's CDR3 is CASSLGHFQETQFF. The DNA for the CDR3 is TGCGCCAGCAGCCTTGGACACTTCCAAGAGACCCAGTTCTTC.

The sample holds many counts of this clonotype. The chain recombines TRBV5-1 with TRBJ2-1, with D possibly matching TRBD1 (6 bases). Germline assignment: CDR1 SGHRS and CDR2 YFSETQ. This CDR3 has 17 residues. V was trimmed by 4 bases and J by 1 base, leaving 18 bases between them. The CDR3 spells CASSPGQSALSYNEQFF. The CDR3 DNA reads as TGCGCCAGCAGCCCCGGACAGTCTGCCCTTTCCTACAATGAGCAGTTCTTC.

This clonotype was counted at least ten times. The chain couples TRBV2 to TRBJ2-7, with D possibly being TRBD1 or TRBD2 (5 bases each). The germline gives CDR1 SNHLY, CDR2 FYNNEI. Trimming took off 3 bases at V and 2 bases at J, with 14 bases between the two ends. This CDR3 contains 15 residues. CDR3 bases: TGTGCCAGCAGTGACTTGGGGGATACCCCCTACGAGCAGTACTTC. Protein: CASSDLGDTPYEQYF.

This clonotype showed up many times. The chain is built from TRBV7-2 and TRBJ2-2; D unclear. From germline, CDR1 is SGHTA and CDR2 FQGNSA. The length of the CDR3 is 17 residues. Deletions cut 2 bases from V and 5 bases from J, with 18 bases between. The CDR3 here is CASSLTGLSTITGELFF. For the CDR3, the DNA is TGTGCCAGCAGCTTAACCGGGCTAAGTACAATTACCGGGGAGCTGTTTTTT.

The sample holds many counts of this clonotype. The rearrangement joins TRBV5-1 to TRBJ2-1; 9 nucleotides align to TRBD2. From germline, CDR1 is SGHRS and CDR2 YFSETQ. V shed 3 bases and J 5 bases; nucleotides not matched to a gene: 3. The CDR3 spans 14 residues. The CDR3 spells CASSSRLADNEQFF. DNA for the CDR3: TGCGCCAGCAGCTCTCGACTAGCGGACAATGAGCAGTTCTTC.

For this clonotype: A read error may be the cause here, since a much bigger clone is one base away. The V gene is TRBV5-1, the J gene TRBJ2-1, with TRBD2 as a possible D gene (5 bases). V shed 3 bases and J shed 10 bases, with 11 bases lying between them. The CDR3 has 12 amino acids. CDR1 and CDR2 from the germline V gene are SGHRS and YFSETQ. The CDR3 loop reads CASSSSCGEQFF. The CDR3 DNA follows: TGCGCCAGCAGCTCCTCTTGCGGGGAGCAGTTCTTC.

This clonotype came up many times. A much larger clonotype is one base distant, so this may be a read error. This sequence joins TRBV5-5 and TRBJ2-2; D remains ambiguous. Germline CDR1 and CDR2: SGHKS and YYEKEE (reference sequence). Trimming took 2 bases from V and 6 from J, leaving 5 bases between them. The CDR3 is 12 amino acids. The CDR3 reads CASSFLPGELFF. The CDR3, as DNA: TGTGCCAGCAGCTTCTTACCCGGGGAGCTGTTTTTT.

The gene calls are TRBV5-1 and TRBJ1-4; D not resolved. Trimming removed 3 bases from V and 7 bases from J, with 13 bases in between. Germline V gives CDR1 SGHRS, CDR2 YFSETQ. This CDR3 is built from 14 residues. CDR3: CASSSSPWFEKLFF. The CDR3, as DNA: TGCGCCAGCAGCTCCTCACCCTGGTTTGAAAAACTGTTTTTT.

This clonotype showed up many times. The V gene is TRBV5-1, the J gene TRBJ1-6; D not certain. Germline V gives CDR1 SGHRS, CDR2 YFSETQ. This CDR3 region has 14 residues. The germline V and J ends were trimmed by 4 bases and 10 bases, with 15 bases remaining between them. The CDR3 protein is CASSPTDPTSPLHF. The CDR3 DNA sequence: TGCGCCAGCAGCCCGACCGATCCCACATCACCCCTCCACTTT.